This entry describes one T cell receptor (beta chain). As yet, its antigen is unknown. These data belong to a study of T-cell reconstitution after alpha-beta-depleted transplantation in children. Study results and limitations: A year had passed since transplant, and T-cell counts and diversity by then came mostly from newly produced T cells.

Deletions cut 0 bases from V and 1 base from J, with 11 bases between. The CDR3 extends over 16 amino acids. Germline-derived CDR1 and CDR2 are LGHNA and YNFKEQ. TCRbeta library preparation incorporated unique molecular identifiers. From the PCR reads, TCRdb called clonotypes with MiXCR, one entry per CDR3 protein. This sample carries fewer than 700,000 distinct CDR3 sequences, roughly 23% of them seen once, and the ten largest clones take roughly 15%. This clonotype was sampled from a boy in the first two years of life who had a stem cell transplant for acute myeloid leukemia, so the T cells may come from the graft donor. The V call is TRBV4-2, the J call TRBJ2-3, with D perhaps TRBD2 (7 bases). Sequences were derived from PBMCs, mostly from graft donor cells, sampled 360 days after TCRalphabeta/CD19-depleted stem cell transplant. This chain's CDR3 is CASSQEGGARTDTQYF. The CDR3 region has the DNA TGTGCCAGCAGCCAAGAGGGGGGGGCCCGCACAGATACGCAGTATTTT.